This T cell receptor beta chain was sequenced for a study of T-cell memory formation after mild COVID-19 (dated by TCRdb to the early 2020s). Broadly, across the study: TCR sequence clusters from the two donors were found to be largely donor specific. The cohort comprised two young, previously healthy adult volunteers, one female and one male. Longitudinal TCRalpha and TCRbeta repertoire sequencing tracked T-cell clones expanding and contracting after mild COVID-19 in two donors. Beyond this particular receptor, the publication reports: SARS-CoV-2 specificity of the second-wave clones peaking on day 37 was not confirmed. Some responding clones were found in pre-infection memory, which suggests that pre-existing cross-reactive memory T cells took part in the SARS-CoV-2 response. The study included only two mild cases, and larger cohorts that include severe cases with pre-infection samples were judged to be necessary. Contracting CD4+ clones turned up mainly in the CM and EM memory subsets, whereas EMRA was where CD8+ clones were enriched. Clones contracting from day 15 to 85 had balanced CD4/CD8 phenotypes, while a second wave expanding from day 15 to 37 was biased towards CD4+.

Ficoll-Paque density gradient centrifugation was used to isolate PBMCs. From the germline V gene (reference sequence), CDR1 is MNHNY and CDR2 is SVGAGI. Trimmed from V: 5 bases; trimmed from J: 10 bases; junction bases lacking a gene match: 11. Reading from cysteine to phenylalanine, the CDR3 counts 14 amino acids. Only the CDR3 part of the read is kept: 42 bases, read in frame from the first base. The sequencing machine was an Illumina NovaSeq 6000. TCRalpha and TCRbeta cDNA libraries were built by 5'RACE with constant-segment primers, adding sample barcodes and unique molecular identifiers. RNA was extracted from every sample with Trizol reagent. Amplification of the libraries took two PCR steps, and the second step added a second sample barcode plus Illumina TruSeq adapters. The libraries were sequenced on an Illumina NovaSeq using 2 x 150 bp paired-end reads. The authors processed their data as follows. Demultiplexing of reads and collapsing into UMI-guided consensus sequences were performed with migec v1.2.7. Using mixcr v2.1.11, the UMI consensuses were aligned to TRA and TRB V and J templates and assembled into clonotypes. Clonotypes were classified as expanded or contracted when called significant by both edgeR and NoisET, with noise models trained on biological replicates. For edgeR calls, the thresholds were a false discovery rate-adjusted p below 0.01 and a log2 fold-change of 1. As an exploratory analysis of dynamics, max-normalized trajectories of the 1000 most abundant clonotypes were examined with PCA combined with hierarchical clustering. Separately sequenced CD4+ and CD8+ repertoires were used to assign a CD4 or CD8 phenotype to each responding clone. The public reads were run again by TCRdb, first through fastp at Q25 and then through MiXCR, and only productive beta chains were kept. All rows with the same CDR3 protein become a single entry with the most common DNA and genes. TCRdb's processing, not the study's, gives the V and J calls here. In this sample the table shows about 270,000 distinct CDR3 sequences, 16% of which occur a single time. The top ten constitute around 20% of the sample.

In the case of this clonotype: Its antigen is currently not known. Base qualities are not at hand, and no much larger clone is one base apart.

The source material was PBMCs or a T cell subset sorted from them (not recorded which). The rearranged chain carries TRBV6-6 and TRBJ2-1; the junction holds 7 bases that match TRBD1. This sequence originates from a man between 18 and 35 years old who had mild COVID-19 (a few samples of this study predate the infection). The sample titles of this study are shuffled in the database, so cell type and time point are left out; the donor was told from shared clones. The CDR3 region reads CASSPGQVITEQFF. The DNA sequence follows: TGTGCCAGCAGTCCTGGACAGGTAATAACGGAGCAGTTCTTC.